These T cell receptor beta chains were read from a single sample in a study of blood T cell repertoires in COVID-19. Assay used: immunoSEQ multiplex PCR; TCRdb lists only in-frame clones, some missing. Of about 140,000 clones in the sample, 60% to 80% are singletons; the top ten hold 2.5% to 3.5%. The sequencing sample was made of PBMCs or T cells enriched from blood (not recorded which). Every receptor here comes from a woman aged 45-60 years who had recovered from COVID-19. Each CDR3 is given with its conserved first and last residue. A D gene is named only where the DNA matches it firmly. Size is omitted from some rows. Given values are once, few, many or a class for expanded clones.

j_call,d_call,v_call,clone_size,cdr3_aa,cdr3_nt
TRBJ2-3,NA,TRBV6-5,few,CASSRLGTSTDTQYF,TGTGCCAGCAGTCGACTAGGGACTAGCACAGATACGCAGTATTTT
TRBJ1-3,NA,TRBV30,NA,CAWSVGREGNTIYF,TGTGCCTGGAGTGTAGGCAGGGAAGGAAACACCATATATTTT
TRBJ1-6,NA,TRBV13,NA,CASSADRTSRSPLHF,TGTGCCAGCAGCGCAGACAGGACCTCACGTTCACCCCTCCACTTT
TRBJ2-3,TRBD2,TRBV7-8,NA,CASSFGGGDTQYF,TGTGCCAGCAGCTTTGGCGGGGGGGATACGCAGTATTTT
TRBJ2-7,TRBD2,TRBV3-1/TRBV3-2,NA,CASSQPTGGSSYEQYF,TGTGCCAGCAGCCAACCGACTGGCGGGAGCTCCTACGAGCAGTACTTC
TRBJ1-5,TRBD1,TRBV6-2/TRBV6-3,NA,CASSYGTGEGVSNQPQHF,TGTGCCAGCAGTTACGGGACAGGAGAGGGGGTTAGCAATCAGCCCCAGCATTTT
TRBJ2-2,NA,TRBV6-5,NA,CASSYWTNTGELFF,TGTGCCAGCAGTTACTGGACTAACACCGGGGAGCTGTTTTTT
TRBJ1-6,NA,TRBV5-5,once,CASSTDRRSSYNSPLHF,TGTGCCAGCAGCACCGACAGAAGGAGCTCCTATAATTCACCCCTCCACTTT
TRBJ2-7,TRBD2,TRBV19,NA,CASKTSGGSYEQYF,TGTGCCAGTAAGACTAGCGGGGGATCCTACGAGCAGTACTTC
TRBJ1-5,TRBD1,TRBV7-6,NA,CASSLGTGGVQPQHF,TGTGCCAGCAGCTTAGGGACAGGGGGCGTGCAGCCCCAGCATTTT
TRBJ1-1,NA,TRBV30,once,CAWRQRMNTEAFF,TGTGCCTGGAGGCAGAGGATGAACACTGAAGCTTTCTTT
TRBJ1-1,NA,TRBV12-3/TRBV12-4,NA,CASSITSNTEAFF,TGTGCCAGCAGCATAACAAGTAACACTGAAGCTTTCTTT
TRBJ2-1,TRBD2,TRBV19,NA,CASSLGLAGPSSYNEQFF,TGTGCCAGTAGTCTCGGACTAGCGGGGCCCAGCTCCTACAATGAGCAGTTCTTC
TRBJ1-1,NA,TRBV7-2,NA,CASSLWGGGTEAFF,TGTGCCAGCAGCTTATGGGGCGGGGGCACTGAAGCTTTCTTT
TRBJ1-6,TRBD1,TRBV18,NA,CASSLRDSDSPLHF,TGTGCCAGCTCACTACGGGACAGCGATTCACCCCTCCACTTT
TRBJ2-7,NA,TRBV7-9,few,CASSSASYEQYF,TGTGCCAGCAGTTCAGCGTCCTACGAGCAGTACTTC
TRBJ2-7,NA,TRBV7-9,NA,CASTPQTSYEQYF,TGTGCCAGCACCCCCCAGACATCCTACGAGCAGTACTTC
TRBJ1-5,NA,TRBV27,once,CASSSAGGHQPQHF,TGTGCCAGCAGTTCGGCGGGGGGTCATCAGCCCCAGCATTTT
TRBJ2-1,TRBD1,TRBV6-4,NA,CASSDSTTGSNEQFF,TGTGCCAGCAGTGACTCCACGACAGGGTCTAATGAGCAGTTCTTC
TRBJ2-7,NA,TRBV30,NA,CAWSPGQSYEQYF,TGTGCCTGGTCTCCCGGACAGTCCTACGAGCAGTACTTC
TRBJ1-5,TRBD1,TRBV19,NA,CASSILGQENQPQHF,TGTGCCAGTAGTATACTGGGACAGGAGAATCAGCCCCAGCATTTT
TRBJ1-1,NA,TRBV12-5,NA,CASGISNTEAFF,TGTGCTAGTGGTATTTCAAACACTGAAGCTTTCTTT
TRBJ2-4,TRBD1,TRBV19,NA,CASSSGTARAKNIQYF,TGTGCCAGTAGTTCCGGGACAGCACGGGCCAAAAACATTCAGTACTTC
TRBJ2-3,TRBD1,TRBV7-9,NA,CASSLGGQADTQYF,TGTGCCAGCAGCTTAGGCGGACAGGCAGATACGCAGTATTTT
TRBJ2-3,NA,TRBV10-1,NA,CASSEVPGLVNTDTQYF,TGCGCCAGCAGTGAGGTTCCGGGACTGGTTAACACAGATACGCAGTATTTT
TRBJ1-2,TRBD1,TRBV2,NA,CASKQGVGYTF,TGTGCCAGCAAACAGGGGGTAGGCTACACCTTC
TRBJ1-2,TRBD1,TRBV11-2,NA,CASSLYETGGYGYTF,TGTGCCAGCAGCCTTTACGAGACAGGGGGATATGGCTACACCTTC
TRBJ2-5,TRBD1,TRBV3-1/TRBV3-2,NA,CASSQEGTGTQETQYF,TGTGCCAGCAGCCAAGAAGGGACAGGGACCCAAGAGACCCAGTACTTC
TRBJ2-2,NA,TRBV19,NA,CASSIPRGRGASNTGELFF,TGTGCCAGTAGTATCCCCAGGGGAAGGGGTGCCTCGAACACCGGGGAGCTGTTTTTT
TRBJ2-1,TRBD2,TRBV5-6,NA,CASSSFFLAGIRQFF,TGTGCCAGCAGCTCCTTTTTTCTAGCGGGAATCAGGCAGTTCTTC
TRBJ2-6,NA,TRBV9,NA,CASSVAGGELSGANVLTF,TGTGCCAGCAGCGTAGCTGGGGGCGAGCTGTCCGGGGCCAACGTCCTGACTTTC
TRBJ1-6,NA,TRBV2,NA,CASSRQDNSPLHF,TGTGCCAGCAGCCGACAGGATAATTCACCCCTCCACTTT
TRBJ1-5,NA,TRBV6-5,many,CASSLTGIGNQPQHF,TGTGCCAGCAGCCTTACAGGGATAGGGAATCAGCCCCAGCATTTT
TRBJ2-7,TRBD2,TRBV6-5,NA,CASSFLVAGGPYEQYF,TGTGCCAGCAGTTTCTTGGTAGCGGGAGGACCCTACGAGCAGTACTTC
TRBJ2-7,NA,TRBV12-5,few,CASGTGFYEQYF,TGTGCTAGTGGTACTGGTTTCTACGAGCAGTACTTC
TRBJ1-1,TRBD1,TRBV25-1,NA,CASSEWGTGWVNTEAFF,TGTGCCAGCAGTGAATGGGGGACAGGGTGGGTGAACACTGAAGCTTTCTTT
TRBJ2-3,TRBD2,TRBV10-3,NA,CAISLAGEGTDTQYF,TGTGCCATCAGTTTAGCGGGGGAGGGCACAGATACGCAGTATTTT
TRBJ2-7,NA,TRBV5-4,NA,CASSLGGGNYEQYF,TGTGCCAGCAGCTTGGGAGGGGGTAACTACGAGCAGTACTTC
TRBJ2-3,TRBD2,TRBV5-1,NA,CASSLGSGNTDTQYF,TGCGCCAGCAGCTTGGGTAGCGGGAACACAGATACGCAGTATTTT
TRBJ1-2,TRBD1,TRBV2,many,CASSPLTGAYGYTF,TGTGCCAGCAGTCCTCTTACAGGGGCCTATGGCTACACCTTC
TRBJ1-3,NA,TRBV18,few,CASSPAGVGNTIYF,TGTGCCAGCTCCCCTGCAGGGGTCGGAAACACCATATATTTT
TRBJ2-5,TRBD2,TRBV4-1,NA,CASSQDGTSGETQYF,TGCGCCAGCAGCCAAGACGGGACTAGCGGAGAGACCCAGTACTTC
TRBJ2-5,NA,TRBV5-6,NA,CASSLLLRTQYF,TGTGCCAGCAGCTTGCTGTTGAGGACCCAGTACTTC
TRBJ1-2,TRBD1,TRBV28,NA,CASSLWDRAHYYGYTF,TGTGCCAGCAGTTTATGGGACAGGGCTCATTACTATGGCTACACCTTC
TRBJ2-7,TRBD2,TRBV4-1,NA,CASTFSGEGRGEQYF,TGCGCCAGCACCTTCTCGGGGGAGGGCCGTGGAGAGCAGTACTTC
TRBJ2-2,NA,TRBV2,NA,CASSEGRVGGELFF,TGTGCCAGCAGTGAAGGCAGGGTAGGCGGGGAGCTGTTTTTT
TRBJ1-2,TRBD1,TRBV14,NA,CASSPRTGGDGYTF,TGTGCCAGCAGCCCAAGGACAGGGGGGGATGGCTACACCTTC
TRBJ2-5,TRBD1,TRBV5-4,once,CASSGGQGAGETQYF,TGTGCCAGCAGCGGGGGACAGGGGGCCGGGGAGACCCAGTACTTC
TRBJ1-5,TRBD1,TRBV2,NA,CASSDPDRPKSRHQPQHF,TGTGCCAGCAGTGACCCGGACAGGCCGAAAAGCCGCCATCAGCCCCAGCATTTT
TRBJ2-7,NA,TRBV6-6,NA,CASSYGQLSSYEQYF,TGTGCCAGCAGTTATGGACAGCTAAGCTCCTACGAGCAGTACTTC
TRBJ2-1,TRBD2,TRBV3-1/TRBV3-2,NA,CASSQGTSGRSYNEQFF,TGTGCCAGCAGCCAAGGGACTAGCGGGCGTTCCTACAATGAGCAGTTCTTC
TRBJ1-4,NA,TRBV3-1/TRBV3-2,NA,CASSQNTATNEKLFF,TGTGCCAGCAGCCAAAATACAGCCACTAATGAAAAACTGTTTTTT
TRBJ2-1,TRBD1,TRBV25-1,NA,CASRTGTGVNEQFF,TGTGCCAGCAGAACCGGGACAGGGGTGAATGAGCAGTTCTTC